This record covers a single T cell receptor beta chain. What antigen it recognizes has not been identified. No base-level quality is on record; no much larger clone is a single base apart. The sample originates from a study of blood T cell repertoires in COVID-19 (dated by TCRdb to between 2020 and 2021). Notes on the research overall: Samples from collaborators originated in the United States, Italy and Spain and spanned both the acute and convalescent phases of COVID-19. Samples were obtained from the ongoing ImmuneRACE study (first 160 participants) and from 1,254 subjects provided by 6 global collaborators. The material from the prospective study consisted of cDNA or gDNA derived from T cells, B-cell-depleted T cells, or PBMCs. Where available, HLA class I and class II types were taken from metadata supplied by the sample provider and were not determined by assay-based typing. A de-identified subject ID, COVID-19 status, age in years and sex were almost always included in the sample metadata. A freely available public database, intended as a resource for researchers studying the immune response to SARS-CoV-2, is where the repertoires were released. Subjects who had been exposed to COVID-19, were actively infected with it, or had recovered from it provided the deeply sampled blood TCRbeta repertoires that made up the dataset.

TCRbeta CDR3 regions were amplified from genomic DNA by means of the immunoSEQ Assay, a bias-controlled multiplex PCR. The authors processed their data as follows. The number of nucleated cells in each sample was estimated from the amplification of reference gene primers within the assay. To quantify the absolute abundance of each unique TCRbeta CDR3 rearrangement, sequence reads were collapsed and filtered. For each sample, productive Simpson clonality was calculated as the square root of Simpson's diversity index over productive rearrangements. In its TCRdb copy, this immuneACCESS table keeps in-frame sequences only and misses some clones. Where compared with another copy, unresolved V genes explain less than half of these, and the others have no known cause. V and J calls and clone size follow that table, whereas D and trimming were derived from the DNA. This sample lists 85,000 to 100,000 clones; roughly 72% were detected once. The top ten constitute 20% to 25% of the sample.

Points the paper makes about the study in general: Clinical and demographic metadata were provided uncurated, with the amount varying by source and participant.

The collaborating institutions used their own protocols to collect whole blood in K2EDTA tubes. Collaborator samples were shipped for TCRbeta analysis as frozen whole blood, isolated PBMCs, or DNA extracted from either sample type. V is clipped by 4 bases and J by 1 base, and the sequence between their germline boundaries is 12 bases long. The CDR3, from cysteine to phenylalanine, totals 14 residues. Only the CDR3 region is kept as DNA, spanning 42 bases read in frame from base 1. The germline V gene (reference sequence) provides CDR1 SGHKS and CDR2 YYEKEE. The sequence links TRBV5-5 to TRBJ2-7, and possibly TRBD1, on 5 matching bases. Sequencing used peripheral blood. This TCR derives from an older woman in a cohort sampled during active or convalescent COVID-19. The CDR3 amino acid sequence is: CASSADTGSYEQYF. At the DNA level, the sequence is TGTGCCAGCAGCGCGGACACCGGGTCCTACGAGCAGTACTTC.